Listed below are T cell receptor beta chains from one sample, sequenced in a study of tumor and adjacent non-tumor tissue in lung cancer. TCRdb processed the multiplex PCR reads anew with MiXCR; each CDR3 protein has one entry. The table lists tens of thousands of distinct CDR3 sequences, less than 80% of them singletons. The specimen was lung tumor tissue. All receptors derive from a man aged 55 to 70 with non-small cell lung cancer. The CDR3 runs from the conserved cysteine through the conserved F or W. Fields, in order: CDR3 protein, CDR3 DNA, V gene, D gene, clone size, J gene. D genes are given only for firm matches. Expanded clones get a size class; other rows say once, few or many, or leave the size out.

CACSQEADRGSGANVLTF TGTGCCTGCAGCCAAGAGGCGGACAGAGGCTCTGGGGCCAACGTCCTGACTTTC TRBV4-3 NA NA TRBJ2-6
CSAQTTGTSRMYEQYF TGCAGCGCTCAGACAACCGGGACTAGCCGGATGTACGAGCAGTACTTC TRBV29-1 TRBD2 once TRBJ2-7
CASSHEPLRTGLNGYTF TGCGCCAGCAGCCATGAACCCCTCAGGACAGGGCTTAATGGTTACACCTTC TRBV4-1 TRBD1 NA TRBJ1-2
CASMWNMNTEPFF TGCGCCAGCATGTGGAACATGAACACTGAACCTTTCTTT TRBV5-1 NA NA TRBJ1-1
CASSLSDRLPHSGNTIYF TGTGCCAGCAGCTTATCCGACAGGCTCCCTCACTCTGGAAACACAATATATTTT TRBV11-1 NA NA TRBJ1-3
CACRTRVDRGERGYTF TGTGCCTGCAGAACCCGGGTCGACAGGGGGGAAAGAGGCTACACCTTC TRBV6-5 TRBD1 NA TRBJ1-2
CASSHLFSGGTYEQYF TGCGCCAGCAGCCACCTGTTTAGCGGGGGGACCTACGAGCAGTACTTC TRBV4-1 TRBD2 NA TRBJ2-7
CASSQGLAGPNEQFF TGTGCCAGCAGCCAGGGACTAGCGGGACCTAATGAGCAGTTCTTC TRBV11-2 TRBD2 NA TRBJ2-1
CASSTAVTLTYDQYF TGTGCCAGCAGTACGGCCGTGACTTTGACCTACGACCAGTACTTC TRBV6-2/TRBV6-3 NA once TRBJ2-7
CASSQVFGTGVEKLFF TGTGCCAGCAGCCAAGTGTTCGGGACAGGGGTAGAAAAACTGTTTTTT TRBV4-2 TRBD1 many TRBJ1-4
CTSTNIGSQGLVDEQFF TGTACCAGCACCAATATCGGGTCGCAGGGATTGGTCGATGAGCAGTTCTTC TRBV6-1 NA NA TRBJ2-1
CSAHSGAGVGYGQYF TGCAGTGCTCACTCAGGAGCGGGGGTAGGTTACGGGCAGTACTTC TRBV20-1 TRBD2 NA TRBJ2-7
CASTTSTGELFF TGTGCCAGCACCACAAGCACCGGGGAGCTGTTTTTT TRBV28 NA many TRBJ2-2
CSSGRQETQYF TGCAGCTCAGGGCGCCAAGAGACCCAGTACTTC TRBV29-1 NA many TRBJ2-5
CVSSFQGAYEAFF TGTGTCAGCAGTTTTCAGGGGGCTTATGAAGCTTTCTTT TRBV12-3/TRBV12-4 TRBD1 NA TRBJ1-1
CARRGGSGNTEAFF TGTGCCCGGAGAGGGGGCTCGGGAAACACTGAAGCTTTCTTT TRBV6-6 TRBD1 NA TRBJ1-1
CASSQESGRDTDTQYF TGCGCCAGCAGCCAAGAGTCGGGACGAGACACAGATACGCAGTATTTT TRBV4-3 NA few TRBJ2-3
CSAPKLGGLNNEQFF TGCAGTGCTCCAAAGCTGGGGGGCCTTAACAATGAGCAATTCTTC TRBV20-1 NA NA TRBJ2-1
CASSLQVQETKHF TGCGCCAGCAGCTTACAGGTACAAGAGACCAAGCACTTC TRBV5-1 NA NA TRBJ2-5
CASSYIKGLAGVGNEQFF TGTGCCAGCAGTTACATCAAAGGACTAGCGGGAGTTGGGAATGAGCAGTTCTTC TRBV6-2/TRBV6-3 TRBD2 many TRBJ2-1
CASIYGSGRARREQFF TGTGCCAGCATCTACGGTAGCGGGAGGGCCCGGAGGGAGCAGTTCTTC TRBV12-3/TRBV12-4 TRBD2 many TRBJ2-1
CASNSGTETYNEQFF TGTGCCAGCAACTCCGGGACAGAAACATACAATGAGCAGTTCTTC TRBV6-2/TRBV6-3 TRBD1 NA TRBJ2-1
CGVSVVGRTGGLFF TGCGGCGTTAGTGTTGTAGGGCGGACCGGGGGGCTGTTTTTT TRBV29-1 NA NA TRBJ2-2
CASSPSSSAGELFF TGTGCCAGCTCGCCAAGTAGTTCGGCGGGGGAGCTGTTTTTT TRBV18 NA NA TRBJ2-2
CASKPTGSSNQLQHF TGTGCCAGCAAACCGACAGGGTCTAGTAATCAGCTCCAGCATTTT TRBV12-3/TRBV12-4 TRBD1 NA TRBJ1-5
CSVEDLDEQYF TGCAGCGTTGAAGATCTGGACGAGCAGTACTTC TRBV29-1 NA many TRBJ2-7